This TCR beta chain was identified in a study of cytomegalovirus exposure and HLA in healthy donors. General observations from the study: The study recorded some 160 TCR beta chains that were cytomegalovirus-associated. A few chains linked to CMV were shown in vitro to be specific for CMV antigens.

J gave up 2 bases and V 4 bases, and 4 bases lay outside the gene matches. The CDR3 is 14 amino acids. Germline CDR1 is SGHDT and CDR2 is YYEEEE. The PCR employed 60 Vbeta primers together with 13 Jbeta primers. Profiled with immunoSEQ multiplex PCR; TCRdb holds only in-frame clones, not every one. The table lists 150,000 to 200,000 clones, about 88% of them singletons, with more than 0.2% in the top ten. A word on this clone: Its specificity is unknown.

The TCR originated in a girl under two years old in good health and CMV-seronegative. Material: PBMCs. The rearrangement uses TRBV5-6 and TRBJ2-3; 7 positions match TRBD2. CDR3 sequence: CASSSTSVTDTQYF. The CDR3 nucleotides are TGTGCCAGCAGCAGCACTAGCGTCACAGATACGCAGTATTTT.